This T cell receptor beta chain comes out of a study of blood T cell repertoires in COVID-19. Overall study context: Acute and convalescent COVID-19 samples came from the United States, Italy and Spain.

With 6 bases clipped from V and 1 base from J, the junction kept 6 bases outside the gene matches. CDR3 size: 15 residues. CDR1 is LNHDA and CDR2 is SQIVND in the germline V gene (reference sequence). Sequencing used immunoSEQ multiplex PCR; TCRdb keeps in-frame clones, though not all of them. The top ten hold roughly 3.5% of the sample, which has about 54,000 clones, approximately 88% seen once. The chain links TRBV19 to TRBJ2-1; 7 nucleotides align to TRBD1. Sequencing was done on a sample of peripheral blood. This clonotype was obtained from a human donor in a cohort sampled during active COVID-19. In DNA form, the CDR3 reads TGTGCCAGTAGCCCGGACAGGAAATCCTACAATGAGCAGTTCTTC. It yields the protein CASSPDRKSYNEQFF.